This TCR beta chain was retrieved from a study of T-cell reconstitution after alpha-beta-depleted transplantation in children. Preparing the TCRbeta library involved the use of unique molecular identifiers. TCRdb re-derived calls from the PCR reads in MiXCR, one entry per CDR3 protein. Of around 72,000 distinct CDR3 sequences in the sample, roughly 4.9% were seen once. V shed 0 bases and J shed 1 base, with 7 bases lying between them. CDR1 is LGHNA and CDR2 is YSLEER in the germline V gene. CDR3 length: 15 amino acids. Study results and limitations: By one year post-transplant, T-cell counts and diversity largely arose from T cells that were newly produced.

This clonotype was detected many times. Its cognate antigen is unknown. The TCR comes from a boy under two years old who had a stem cell transplant for acute myeloid leukemia, so the T cells may come from the graft donor. The chain employs TRBV4-3 and TRBJ1-5, with TRBD1 as a possible D gene (5 bases). The sequenced sample was PBMCs, mostly from graft donor cells, obtained 180 days after TCRalphabeta/CD19-depleted stem cell transplant. In nucleotides, the CDR3 is TGCGCCAGCAGCCAAGATAGGACAAGCAATCAGCCCCAGCATTTT. Translation gives CASSQDRTSNQPQHF.